This T cell receptor beta chain was obtained from a study of T cell responses to AZD1222 COVID-19 vaccine. Measured with immunoSEQ multiplex PCR; TCRdb has only the in-frame clones, and not every one. The data show some 130,000 clones, with approximately 87% seen just once and 3.5% to 4.5% held by the top ten. V lost 4 bases and J 8 bases, leaving 9 bases between the germline ends. From germline, CDR1 is MRHNA and CDR2 SNTAGT. This CDR3 is 13 amino acids long. The TCR comes from an adult in good health. Sequenced here: peripheral blood, sampled on day 0 of AZD1222 vaccination. This sequence joins TRBV6-4 and TRBJ1-6; D uncertain. The CDR3: CASSGGTDSPLHF. In nucleotides, the CDR3 is TGTGCCAGCAGTGGGGGAACCGATTCACCCCTCCACTTT.